The following is a TCR beta chain sequence with its context. What it recognizes is unknown. This specimen belongs to a study of shared clonotypes between healthy human individuals. On the study more broadly: There were three CD4 naive, three CD4 memory, two CD8 naive and one CD8 memory plates per donor.

Only CD45RO-negative cells positively selected for CCR7 counted as naive CD8 cells, so terminally differentiated effector memory CD45RA+ cells were excluded. Each donor was a Caucasian adult residing in Nashville, Tennessee. The CDR3 sequence is 13 residues long. Germline V gene data show CDR1 as SGHVS and CDR2 as FQNEAQ. The J segment lost 5 bases and the V segment lost 2 bases, leaving 1 base of the junction unmatched. Measured with immunoSEQ multiplex PCR; TCRdb has only the in-frame clones, and not every one. The sample gives about 2.1 million clones, around 95% of which show up once; 1.5% to 2% is in the top ten. Study-wide points: What rarefaction showed was incomplete sorted-subset sequencing despite large depth.

The receptor comes from a man aged 18 to 35 in good health. Some clones in this sample may be carry-over from other donors' samples. The chain carries TRBV7-8 and TRBJ2-3; 7 positions match TRBD2. The sequenced sample was naive CD8+ T cells from PBMCs. CDR3 amino acids: CASSLLAGDTQYF. CDR3 nucleotide sequence: TGTGCCAGCAGCTTATTAGCGGGAGATACGCAGTATTTT.